Shown below are 14 T cell receptor beta chains from a single sample sequenced in a study of control samples from healthy donors and cancer patients. Libraries were prepared by immunoSEQ multiplex PCR; TCRdb keeps only in-frame clonotypes and omits some of them. The table has tens of thousands of clones, around 87% seen once. Input material: blood. The receptors here all came from a woman aged 50 to 60 in good health.

The chain recombines TRBV15 with TRBJ2-6; 8 bases map to TRBD1. The germline V gene encodes CDR1 LNHNV and CDR2 YYDKDF (reference sequence). The CDR3 is made up of 16 amino acids. Trimming cost V 4 bases and J 1 base; bases outside gene matches: 3. CDR3 amino acids: CATSIDRGSGANVLTF. The CDR3 DNA follows: TGTGCCACCAGCATCGACAGGGGATCTGGGGCCAACGTCCTGACTTTC.

The chain recombines TRBV5-6 with TRBJ2-3, with 8 bases fitting TRBD1. This CDR3 spans 16 amino acids. The germline V gene has CDR1 SGHDT and CDR2 YYEEEE. With V trimmed by 1 base and J by 2 bases, 6 bases remained unmatched. CDR3 DNA: TGTGCCAGCAGCTTGCTCAGGGGGCAGGTCACAGATACGCAGTATTTT. Residues: CASSLLRGQVTDTQYF.

CDR3 sequence reads: CASSESNLRVPYNEQFF. The CDR3 coding sequence is TGCGCCAGCAGTGAGTCGAACCTCAGGGTGCCCTACAATGAGCAGTTCTTC. The chain joins TRBV10-1 to TRBJ2-1, with D possibly TRBD1 on 5 matching bases. Germline V gene lookup returns CDR1 WNHNN and CDR2 SYGVQD (reference sequence). The V end lost 0 bases, the J end lost 2 bases, and 14 bases lay between the germline ends. CDR3 length: 17 amino acids.

The V call is TRBV11-2, the J call TRBJ2-5, with D possibly TRBD2 on 5 matching bases. Trimming removed 8 bases at V and 3 bases at J, with 19 bases between. Germline CDR1 and CDR2: SGHAT and FQNNGV. The CDR3 is 15 amino acids. CDR3 in amino acids: CASGGWPDEKETQYF. CDR3 DNA: TGTGCCAGCGGAGGTTGGCCCGACGAAAAAGAGACCCAGTACTTC.

The genes are TRBV7-3 and TRBJ1-4, with D maybe TRBD1 (5 bases). CDR3 length: 16 amino acids. Deletions cut 5 bases from V and 2 bases from J, with 15 bases between. Germline loops: CDR1 SGHTA, CDR2 FQGTGA. CDR3: CASSPMSGNTNEKLFF. The CDR3 DNA is TGTGCCAGCAGCCCTATGTCAGGGAATACTAATGAAAAACTGTTTTTT.

This rearrangement joins TRBV6-2 or TRBV6-3 to TRBJ2-6; no firm D call. This CDR3 region has 13 residues. Trimming cost V 7 bases and J 4 bases, with 8 bases left between them. Germline CDR1 and CDR2: MNHEY and SVGEGT. CDR3 coding DNA: TGTGCCAGCACCCCTCCGGGGGCCAACGTCCTGACTTTC. Translating gives CASTPPGANVLTF.

The V call is TRBV7-9, the J call TRBJ1-1, with a possible D match to TRBD1 (6 bases). Germline V gene data show CDR1 as SEHNR and CDR2 as FQNEAQ (reference sequence). V dropped 5 bases and J dropped 0 bases, with 16 bases sitting between them. The CDR3 runs 16 residues. CDR3 sequence: CASSTPRDTMNTEAFF. In DNA form, the CDR3 reads TGTGCCAGCAGCACCCCCCGGGACACTATGAACACTGAAGCTTTCTTT.

This CDR3 reads CASSEALLGRGGPETQYF. CDR3 bases: TGTGCCAGCAGTGAAGCGCTTCTGGGGCGGGGGGGCCCGGAGACCCAGTACTTC. The chain joins TRBV2 to TRBJ2-5; TRBD2 matches 9 bases. The CDR3 extends over 18 amino acids. J lost 5 bases, V lost 0 bases, and 13 bases had no gene match. Germline V gene lookup returns CDR1 SNHLY and CDR2 FYNNEI.

The chain combines TRBV6-2 or TRBV6-3 with TRBJ2-4, with D unresolved. Trimming took 4 bases from V and 2 from J, leaving 12 bases between them. Germline CDR1 MNHEY, CDR2 SVGEGT. This CDR3 contains 15 residues. CDR3: CASSSPPGSKNIQYF. As DNA, the CDR3 is TGTGCCAGCAGTTCCCCCCCGGGCTCCAAAAACATTCAGTACTTC.

The chain is built from TRBV27 and TRBJ1-4, with 10 nucleotides matching TRBD1. The CDR3 covers 16 residues. V lost 8 bases to trimming and J lost 0 bases; unmatched junction nucleotides: 6. Germline assignment: CDR1 MNHEY and CDR2 SMNVEV (reference sequence). The CDR3 nucleotides read TGTGCCAGCCGGGACAGGGGAAGTTCAACTAATGAAAAACTGTTTTTT. As protein: CASRDRGSSTNEKLFF.

This chain links TRBV14 with TRBJ1-3; tentatively, D is TRBD1 (6 bases). V was cut by 1 base and J by 1 base, with 20 bases left in between. Germline V lookup: CDR1 SGHDN, CDR2 FVKESK. This CDR3 region has 19 residues. The CDR3 here is CASSQVRQPGVPSGNTIYF. In DNA form, the CDR3 reads TGTGCCAGCAGCCAAGTACGACAACCAGGGGTCCCATCTGGAAACACCATATATTTT.

The chain recombines TRBV19 with TRBJ2-3; D gene ambiguous. CDR3 length: 14 amino acids. Germline assignment: CDR1 LNHDA and CDR2 SQIVND (reference sequence). Trimming left V 5 bases short and J 6 bases short, with 15 bases between. CDR3 loop: CASSFLDRWDTQYF. Written as DNA, the CDR3 is TGTGCCAGTAGTTTCCTGGACCGCTGGGATACGCAGTATTTT. Supplemented by reference TRBV19 and TRBJ2-3, the full variable domain reads DGGITQSPKYLFRKEGQNVTLSCEQNLNHDAMYWYRQDPGQGLRLIYYSQIVNDFQKGDIAEGYSVSREKKESFPLTVTSAQKNPTAFYLCASSFLDRWDTQYFGPGTRLTVL.

There are a few counts of this clone. This sequence joins TRBV4-1 and TRBJ1-2; tentatively, D is TRBD1 (5 bases). The CDR3 spans 16 residues. V gave up 2 bases and J gave up 7 bases, with 20 bases separating them. Germline values: CDR1 MGHRA, CDR2 YSYEKL. CDR3 bases: TGCGCCAGCAGCCAAAGGAGGCCCGGGACGGCCGGTGGCTACACCTTC. Amino acids: CASSQRRPGTAGGYTF.

This chain joins TRBV28 and TRBJ2-5; no firm D call. CDR1 and CDR2 from the germline V gene are MDHEN and SYDVKM. Trimming took 7 bases from V and 2 from J, leaving 5 bases between them. The CDR3 spans 11 residues. The CDR3 spells CASKTQETQYF. The CDR3 region has the DNA TGTGCCAGCAAGACTCAAGAGACCCAGTACTTC.